The 2 T cell receptor beta chains listed next were all sequenced from one sample in a study of cytomegalovirus exposure and HLA in healthy donors. A multiplex PCR was run with 60 Vbeta primers and 13 Jbeta primers. Some clones are missing from TCRdb's copy, which holds only in-frame ones; the method was immunoSEQ multiplex PCR. Of roughly 190,000 clones in the sample, around 90% were seen once. Sequencing was done on a sample of PBMCs. These receptors all stem from a boy between 2 and 10 years old in good health and CMV-seronegative.

This clone was observed a single time. The chain links TRBV28 to TRBJ1-5; D is perhaps TRBD1 (6 bases). From germline, CDR1 is MDHEN and CDR2 SYDVKM. Trimming took 5 bases from V and 5 from J, leaving 22 bases between them. The CDR3 totals 17 residues. The CDR3 DNA is TGTGCCAGCAGTATCCTGACAGGAACCCAATCCGATCAGCCCCAGCATTTT. It specifies CASSILTGTQSDQPQHF.

The chain combines TRBV11-3 with TRBJ2-2; the D gene is possibly TRBD2 (5 bases). CDR1 and CDR2 (germline): SGHNT, YENEEA. Trimming cost V 6 bases and J 7 bases, with 12 bases left between them. CDR3 length equals 13 residues. CDR3 DNA: TGTGCCAGCAGTGTTACTGGAGGCGGGGAGCTGTTTTTT. Translation: CASSVTGGGELFF.